These 7 T cell receptor beta chains originate from one sample sequenced in a study of T cells in Graves' hyperthyroidism and ophthalmopathy. The CDR3 regions of TCR beta were amplified from RNA transcripts. HTBI primers were used for first-round RT-PCR of the TCR CDR3. MiXCR, run by TCRdb on the multiplex PCR reads, gives a single entry per CDR3 protein. The repertoire holds approximately 590,000 distinct CDR3 sequences, with 15% to 18% as singletons. Sequencing was performed on blood. The receptor source for this set is a woman between 25 and 40 years old with Graves' hyperthyroidism.

This clonotype was recorded many times. The V call is TRBV12-3 or TRBV12-4, the J call TRBJ1-1; no clear D gene. The CDR3 totals 14 residues. V lost 3 bases and J lost 1, with 9 bases in between. The CDR3 DNA follows: TGTGCCAGCAGTTTGCCGTCCTGGAACACTGAAGCTTTCTTT. The encoded protein is CASSLPSWNTEAFF.

This clonotype was detected ten times or more. The chain has TRBV2 and TRBJ2-1, with D possibly TRBD2 on 5 matching bases. The CDR3 has 14 residues. Germline CDR1 reads SNHLY; CDR2 reads FYNNEI. Trimming cost V 4 bases and J 2 bases, with 9 bases left between them. CDR3 DNA: TGTGCCAGCAGTGGCGGAGCGGCCTACAATGAGCAGTTCTTC. It encodes CASSGGAAYNEQFF.

This clonotype was found many times. The chain is built from TRBV27 and TRBJ2-3, with 7 bases aligning to TRBD1. CDR1 and CDR2 (germline): MNHEY, SMNVEV (reference sequence). The CDR3 totals 15 residues. V lost 6 bases to trimming and J lost 3 bases; unmatched junction nucleotides: 9. CDR3 DNA: TGTGCCAGCAGGCATGGACAGGAGAGAACAGATACGCAGTATTTT. Translating gives CASRHGQERTDTQYF.

This clonotype has at least ten counts. The chain couples TRBV12-3 or TRBV12-4 to TRBJ2-3; no clear D gene. The CDR3 spans 14 residues. V was shortened by 8 bases and J by 2 bases, with 14 bases between the two germline ends. The CDR3 here is CASLSASPTDTQYF. CDR3 coding DNA: TGTGCCAGCCTATCCGCTAGTCCCACAGATACGCAGTATTTT.

This clonotype was detected only a few times. The rearrangement joins TRBV27 to TRBJ2-4; 10 bases map to TRBD1. V was pared by 6 bases and J by 3 bases, with 8 bases of the junction left unmatched. The CDR3 consists of 16 residues. The germline CDR1 and CDR2 sequences are MNHEY and SMNVEV (reference sequence). CDR3 residues: CASSSPRDRGKNIQYF. CDR3 sequence (DNA): TGTGCCAGCAGCTCCCCCCGGGACAGGGGCAAAAACATTCAGTACTTC.

This clonotype was observed a handful of times. J is TRBJ2-1 and V is TRBV29-1, with 7 bases lining up with TRBD2. This CDR3 spans 18 amino acids. Losses at the gene ends were 4 bases for V and 0 bases for J; bases not matched to a gene: 15. Germline values: CDR1 SQVTM, CDR2 ANQGSEA. The CDR3 spells CSVVFGFLGGSSYNEQFF. CDR3 nucleotide sequence: TGCAGCGTTGTTTTTGGTTTTCTGGGCGGGAGCTCCTACAATGAGCAGTTCTTC.

This chain joins TRBV18 and TRBJ2-3, with 9 positions matching TRBD1. Germline values: CDR1 KGHSH, CDR2 LQKENI. The CDR3 consists of 14 residues. The V segment lost 3 bases and the J segment 6 bases; nucleotides outside the gene matches: 4. For the CDR3, the DNA is TGTGCCAGCTCACCCCGGGACAGGGAGGATACGCAGTATTTT. This sequence encodes CASSPRDREDTQYF.